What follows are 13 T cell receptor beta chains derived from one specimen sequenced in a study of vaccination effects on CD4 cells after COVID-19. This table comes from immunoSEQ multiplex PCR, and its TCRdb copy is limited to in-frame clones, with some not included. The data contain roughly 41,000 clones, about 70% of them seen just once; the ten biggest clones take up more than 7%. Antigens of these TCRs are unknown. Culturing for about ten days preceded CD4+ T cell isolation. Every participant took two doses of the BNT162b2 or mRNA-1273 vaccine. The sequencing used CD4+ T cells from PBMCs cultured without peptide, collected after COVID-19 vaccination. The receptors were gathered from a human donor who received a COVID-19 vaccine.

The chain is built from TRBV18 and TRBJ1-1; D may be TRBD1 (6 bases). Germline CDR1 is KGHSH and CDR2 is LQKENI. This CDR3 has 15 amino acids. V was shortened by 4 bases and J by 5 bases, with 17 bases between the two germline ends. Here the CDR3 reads CASSQEQGGGTEAFF. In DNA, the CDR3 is TGTGCCAGCTCACAAGAACAGGGAGGTGGGACTGAAGCTTTCTTT.

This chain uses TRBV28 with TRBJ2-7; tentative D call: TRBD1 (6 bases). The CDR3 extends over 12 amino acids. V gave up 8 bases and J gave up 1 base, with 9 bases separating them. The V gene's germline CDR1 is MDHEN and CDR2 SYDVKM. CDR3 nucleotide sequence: TGTGCCAGCGGACAGAATTCCTACGAGCAGTACTTC. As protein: CASGQNSYEQYF.

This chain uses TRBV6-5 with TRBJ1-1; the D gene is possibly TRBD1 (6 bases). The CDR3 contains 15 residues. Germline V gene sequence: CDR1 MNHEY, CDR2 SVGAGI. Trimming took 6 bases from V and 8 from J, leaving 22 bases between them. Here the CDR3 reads CASRPTDRRQWEAFF. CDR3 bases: TGTGCCAGCAGGCCAACCGACAGGCGACAGTGGGAAGCTTTCTTT.

CDR3 in amino acids: CASSLVELGVTTEAFF. The CDR3 DNA follows: TGCGCCAGCAGCTTGGTCGAACTAGGGGTCACCACTGAAGCTTTCTTT. The chain has TRBV5-1 and TRBJ1-1; tentatively, D is TRBD1 (5 bases). This CDR3 has 16 residues. Germline-derived CDR1 and CDR2 are SGHRS and YFSETQ. V lost 0 bases and J lost 4, with 16 bases in between.

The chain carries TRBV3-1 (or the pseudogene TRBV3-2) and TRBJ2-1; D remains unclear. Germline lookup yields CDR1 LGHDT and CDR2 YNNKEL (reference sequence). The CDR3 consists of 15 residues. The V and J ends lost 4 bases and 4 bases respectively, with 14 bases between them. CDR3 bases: TGTGCCAGCAGCCCGGGTCCCGACGGGTACAATGAGCAGTTCTTC. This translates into CASSPGPDGYNEQFF.

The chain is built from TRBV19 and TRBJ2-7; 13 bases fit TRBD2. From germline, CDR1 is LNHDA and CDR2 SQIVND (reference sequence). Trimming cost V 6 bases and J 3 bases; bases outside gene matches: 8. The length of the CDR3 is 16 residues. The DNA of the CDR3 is TGTGCCAGTAGGGGGCTCGGACTAGCGGGGGACTACGAGCAGTACTTC. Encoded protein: CASRGLGLAGDYEQYF.

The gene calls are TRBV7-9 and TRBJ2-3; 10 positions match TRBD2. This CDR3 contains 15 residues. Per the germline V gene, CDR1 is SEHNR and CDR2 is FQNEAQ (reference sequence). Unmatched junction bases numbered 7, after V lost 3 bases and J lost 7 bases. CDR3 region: CASSFSSGRRNTQYF. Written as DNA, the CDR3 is TGTGCCAGCAGCTTCTCTAGCGGGAGAAGAAATACGCAGTATTTT.

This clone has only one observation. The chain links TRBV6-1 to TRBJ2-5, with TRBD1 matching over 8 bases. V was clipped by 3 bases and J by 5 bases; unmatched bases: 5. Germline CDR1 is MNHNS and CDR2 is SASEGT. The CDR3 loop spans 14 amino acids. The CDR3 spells CASSDRGPRETQYF. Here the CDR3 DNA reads TGTGCCAGCAGTGACAGGGGGCCGAGGGAGACCCAGTACTTC.

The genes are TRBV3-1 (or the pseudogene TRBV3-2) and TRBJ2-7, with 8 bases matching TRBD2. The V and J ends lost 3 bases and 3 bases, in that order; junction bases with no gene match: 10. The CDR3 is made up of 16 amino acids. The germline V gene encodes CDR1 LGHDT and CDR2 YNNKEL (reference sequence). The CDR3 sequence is CASSHGRSGGNYEQYF. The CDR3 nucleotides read TGTGCCAGCAGCCATGGCCGGAGCGGGGGCAACTACGAGCAGTACTTC.

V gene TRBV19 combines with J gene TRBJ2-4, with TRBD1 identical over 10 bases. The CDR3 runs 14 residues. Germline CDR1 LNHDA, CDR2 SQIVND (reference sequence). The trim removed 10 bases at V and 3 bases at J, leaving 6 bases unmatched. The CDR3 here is CATGTGEFKNIQYF. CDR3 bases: TGTGCCACGGGGACAGGGGAGTTCAAAAACATTCAGTACTTC.

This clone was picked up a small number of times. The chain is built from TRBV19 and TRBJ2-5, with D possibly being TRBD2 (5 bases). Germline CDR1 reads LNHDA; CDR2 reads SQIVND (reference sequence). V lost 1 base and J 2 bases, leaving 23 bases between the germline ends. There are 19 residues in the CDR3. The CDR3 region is CASSIVVRSRGTGQETQYF. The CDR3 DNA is TGTGCCAGTAGTATAGTGGTCCGGTCTCGGGGAACGGGGCAAGAGACCCAGTACTTC.

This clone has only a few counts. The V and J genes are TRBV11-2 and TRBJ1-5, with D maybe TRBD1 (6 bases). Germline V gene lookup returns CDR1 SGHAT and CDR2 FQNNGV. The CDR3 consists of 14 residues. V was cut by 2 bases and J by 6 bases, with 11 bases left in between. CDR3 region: CASSLQEGGQPQHF. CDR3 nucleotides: TGTGCCAGCAGCTTACAGGAGGGGGGTCAGCCCCAGCATTTT. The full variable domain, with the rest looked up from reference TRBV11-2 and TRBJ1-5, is EAGVAQSPRYKIIEKRQSVAFWCNPISGHATLYWYQQILGQGPKLLIQFQNNGVVDDSQLPKDRFSAERLKGVDSTLKIQPAKLEDSAVYLCASSLQEGGQPQHFGDGTRLSIL.

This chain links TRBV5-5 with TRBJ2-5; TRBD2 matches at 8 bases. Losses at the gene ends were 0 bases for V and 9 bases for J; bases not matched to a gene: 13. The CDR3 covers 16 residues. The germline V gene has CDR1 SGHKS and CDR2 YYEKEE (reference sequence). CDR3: CASSLVVFSGKFAQYF. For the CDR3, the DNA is TGTGCCAGCAGCTTGGTAGTGTTTAGCGGGAAATTCGCCCAGTACTTC.